The entry that follows covers one T cell receptor beta chain sequence. Its antigen is not identified. This sample was taken from a study of CD8 T cells in ankylosing spondylitis. General observations from the study: Seemingly characteristic of ankylosing spondylitis blood was a TCR beta motif consisting of several highly homologous variants. Significant enrichment of disease-linked clones was reported in matched ankylosing spondylitis synovial fluid.

Per germline, CDR1 SGHRS and CDR2 YFSETQ. Trimming left V 3 bases short and J 6 bases short, with 20 bases between. The CDR3 runs 16 residues. TCRdb used MiXCR to reprocess the 5' RACE reads, holding one entry per CDR3 protein. The data contain 200,000 to 300,000 distinct CDR3 sequences, roughly 10% of them singletons. This sequence joins TRBV5-1 and TRBJ2-3, with D possibly TRBD1 on 6 matching bases. The specimen was blood, either unsorted or a sorted T cell fraction (not recorded which). The sequence came from a male donor with ankylosing spondylitis or in good health (not recorded which). The DNA for the CDR3 is TGCGCCAGCAGCTCCTACAGGGCCACCCCTCAGGATACGCAGTATTTT. This sequence encodes CASSSYRATPQDTQYF. Drawing the rest from reference TRBV5-1 and TRBJ2-3, the complete variable domain is KAGVTQTPRYLIKTRGQQVTLSCSPISGHRSVSWYQQTPGQGLQFLFEYFSETQRNKGNFPGRFSGRQFSNSRSEMNVSTLELGDSALYLCASSSYRATPQDTQYFGPGTRLTVL.